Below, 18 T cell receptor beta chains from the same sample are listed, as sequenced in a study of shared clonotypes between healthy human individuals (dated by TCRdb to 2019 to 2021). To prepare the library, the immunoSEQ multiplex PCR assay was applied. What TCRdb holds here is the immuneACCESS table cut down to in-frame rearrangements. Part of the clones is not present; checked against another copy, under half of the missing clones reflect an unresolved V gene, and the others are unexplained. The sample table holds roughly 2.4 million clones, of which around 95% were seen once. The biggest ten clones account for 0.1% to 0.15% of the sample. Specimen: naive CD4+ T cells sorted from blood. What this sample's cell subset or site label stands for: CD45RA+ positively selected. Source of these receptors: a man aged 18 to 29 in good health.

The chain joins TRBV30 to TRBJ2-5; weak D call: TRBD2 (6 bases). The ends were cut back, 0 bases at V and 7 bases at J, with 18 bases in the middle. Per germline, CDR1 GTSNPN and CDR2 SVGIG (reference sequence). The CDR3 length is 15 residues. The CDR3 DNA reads TGTGCCTGGAGTGTAATTAGCGGCGGCGGGTTGACCCAGTACTTC. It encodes CAWSVISGGGLTQYF. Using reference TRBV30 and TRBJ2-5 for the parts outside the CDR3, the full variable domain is SQTIHQWPATLVQPVGSPLSLECTVEGTSNPNLYWYRQAAGRGLQLLFYSVGIGQISSEVPQNLSASRPQDRQFILSSKKLLLSDSGFYLCAWSVISGGGLTQYFGPGTRLLVL.

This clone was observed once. CDR3 residues: CASSPGQGFGNTIYF. DNA for the CDR3: TGTGCCAGCAGTCCGGGACAGGGTTTTGGAAACACCATATATTTT. The rearrangement links TRBV6-5 to TRBJ1-3; 9 nucleotides align to TRBD1. V was clipped by 5 bases and J by 3 bases; unmatched bases: 5. The germline CDR1 and CDR2 sequences are MNHEY and SVGAGI. The CDR3 is 15 amino acids.

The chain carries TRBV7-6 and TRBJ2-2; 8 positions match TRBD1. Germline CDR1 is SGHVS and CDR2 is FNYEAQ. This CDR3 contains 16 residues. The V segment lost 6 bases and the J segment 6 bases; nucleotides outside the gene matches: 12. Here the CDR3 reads CASSSNPGQDPGELFF. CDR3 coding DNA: TGTGCCAGCAGTTCAAACCCGGGACAGGACCCCGGGGAGCTGTTTTTT.

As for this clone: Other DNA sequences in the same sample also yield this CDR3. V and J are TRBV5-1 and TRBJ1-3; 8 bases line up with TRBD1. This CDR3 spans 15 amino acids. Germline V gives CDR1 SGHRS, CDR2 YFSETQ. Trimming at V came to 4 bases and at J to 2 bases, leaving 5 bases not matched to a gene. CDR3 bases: TGCGCCAGCAGCGTGGACAGGGTTGCTGGAAACACCATATATTTT. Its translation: CASSVDRVAGNTIYF.

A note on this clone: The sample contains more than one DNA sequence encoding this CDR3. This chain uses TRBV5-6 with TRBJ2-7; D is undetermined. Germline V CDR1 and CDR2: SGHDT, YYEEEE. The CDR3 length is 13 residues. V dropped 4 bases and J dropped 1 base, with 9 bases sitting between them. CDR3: CASSPGPSYEQYF. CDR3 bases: TGTGCCAGCAGCCCCGGCCCTTCCTACGAGCAGTACTTC.

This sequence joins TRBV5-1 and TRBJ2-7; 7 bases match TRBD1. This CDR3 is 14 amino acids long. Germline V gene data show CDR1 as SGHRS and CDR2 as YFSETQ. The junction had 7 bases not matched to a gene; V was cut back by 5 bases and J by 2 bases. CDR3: CASRDGDSTYEQYF. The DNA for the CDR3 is TGCGCCAGCAGGGATGGGGACAGTACCTACGAGCAGTACTTC. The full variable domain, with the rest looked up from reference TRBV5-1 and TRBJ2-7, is KAGVTQTPRYLIKTRGQQVTLSCSPISGHRSVSWYQQTPGQGLQFLFEYFSETQRNKGNFPGRFSGRQFSNSRSEMNVSTLELGDSALYLCASRDGDSTYEQYFGPGTRLTVT.

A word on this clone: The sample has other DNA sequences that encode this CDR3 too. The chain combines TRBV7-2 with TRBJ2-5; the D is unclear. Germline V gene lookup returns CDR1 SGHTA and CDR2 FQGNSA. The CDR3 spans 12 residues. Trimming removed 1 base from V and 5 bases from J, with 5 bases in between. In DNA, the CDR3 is TGTGCCAGCAGCTTAGTAGGGGAGACCCAGTACTTC. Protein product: CASSLVGETQYF.

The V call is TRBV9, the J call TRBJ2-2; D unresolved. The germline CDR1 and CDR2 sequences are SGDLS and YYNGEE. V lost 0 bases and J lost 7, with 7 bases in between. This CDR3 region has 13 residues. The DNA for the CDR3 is TGTGCCAGCAGCGTAGAAGGCGGCGGGGAGCTGTTTTTT. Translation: CASSVEGGGELFF.

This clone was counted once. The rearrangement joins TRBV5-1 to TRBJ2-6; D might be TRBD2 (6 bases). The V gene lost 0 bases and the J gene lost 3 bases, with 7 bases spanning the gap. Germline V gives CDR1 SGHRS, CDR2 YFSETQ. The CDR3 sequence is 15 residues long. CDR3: CASSLEGLGANVLTF. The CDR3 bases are TGCGCCAGCAGCTTGGAGGGACTTGGGGCCAACGTCCTGACTTTC.

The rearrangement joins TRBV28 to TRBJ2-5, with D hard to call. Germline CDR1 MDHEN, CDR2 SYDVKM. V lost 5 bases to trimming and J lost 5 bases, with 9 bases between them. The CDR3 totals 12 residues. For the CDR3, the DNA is TGTGCCAGCAGTAGAGATAGGGAGACCCAGTACTTC. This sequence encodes CASSRDRETQYF.

The chain's CDR3 is CASTRFSGANVLTF. The CDR3 bases are TGTGCCAGTACCCGGTTCTCTGGGGCCAACGTCCTGACTTTC. The chain couples TRBV6-5 to TRBJ2-6; no clear D gene. V lost 9 bases, J lost 0 bases, and 9 bases lay in between. Germline V lookup: CDR1 MNHEY, CDR2 SVGAGI. This CDR3 is 14 amino acids long.

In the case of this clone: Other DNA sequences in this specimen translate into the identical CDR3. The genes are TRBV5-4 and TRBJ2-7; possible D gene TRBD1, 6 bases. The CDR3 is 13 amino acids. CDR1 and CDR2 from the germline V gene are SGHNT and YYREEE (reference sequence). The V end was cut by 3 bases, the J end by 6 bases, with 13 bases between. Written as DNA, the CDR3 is TGTGCCAGCAGCTCTCAGGGGTTGGGCGAGCAGTACTTC. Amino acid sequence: CASSSQGLGEQYF.

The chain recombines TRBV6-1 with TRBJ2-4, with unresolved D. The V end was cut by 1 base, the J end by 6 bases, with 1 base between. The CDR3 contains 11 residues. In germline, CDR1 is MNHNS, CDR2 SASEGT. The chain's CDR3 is CASSEGNIQYF. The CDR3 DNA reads TGTGCCAGCAGTGAAGGAAACATTCAGTACTTC.

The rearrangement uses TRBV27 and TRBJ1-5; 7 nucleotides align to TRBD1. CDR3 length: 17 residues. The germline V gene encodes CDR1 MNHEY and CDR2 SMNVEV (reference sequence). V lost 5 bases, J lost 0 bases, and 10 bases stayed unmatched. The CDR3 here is CASSPDRPPISNQPQHF. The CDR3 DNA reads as TGTGCCAGCAGTCCGGACAGGCCCCCCATTAGCAATCAGCCCCAGCATTTT.

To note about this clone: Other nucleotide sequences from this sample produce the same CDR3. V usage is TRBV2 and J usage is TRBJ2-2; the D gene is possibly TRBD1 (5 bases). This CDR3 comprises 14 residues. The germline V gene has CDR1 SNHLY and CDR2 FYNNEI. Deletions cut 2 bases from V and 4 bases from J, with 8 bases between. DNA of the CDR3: TGTGCCAGCAGTGAACAGGGTACCACCGGGGAGCTGTTTTTT. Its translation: CASSEQGTTGELFF.

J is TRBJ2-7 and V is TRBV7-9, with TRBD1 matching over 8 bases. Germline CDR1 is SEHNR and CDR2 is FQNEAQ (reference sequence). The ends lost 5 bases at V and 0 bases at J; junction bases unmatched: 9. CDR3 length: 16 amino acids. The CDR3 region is CASSERQGPSSYEQYF. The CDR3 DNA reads TGTGCCAGCAGCGAAAGACAGGGGCCAAGCTCCTACGAGCAGTACTTC. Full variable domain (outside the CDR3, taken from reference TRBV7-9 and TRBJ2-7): DTGVSQNPRHKITKRGQNVTFRCDPISEHNRLYWYRQTLGQGPEFLTYFQNEAQLEKSRLLSDRFSAERPKGSFSTLEIQRTEQGDSAMYLCASSERQGPSSYEQYFGPGTRLTVT.

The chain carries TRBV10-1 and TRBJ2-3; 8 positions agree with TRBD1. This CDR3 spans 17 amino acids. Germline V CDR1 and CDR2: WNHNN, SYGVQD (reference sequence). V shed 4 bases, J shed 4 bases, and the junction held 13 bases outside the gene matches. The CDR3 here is CASSGGQGYNEADTQYF. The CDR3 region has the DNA TGCGCCAGCAGTGGTGGACAGGGCTATAATGAGGCAGATACGCAGTATTTT.

The chain's CDR3 is CATTGDLNTEAFF. DNA of the CDR3: TGTGCCACCACAGGTGATCTAAACACTGAAGCTTTCTTT. The chain has TRBV19 and TRBJ1-1, with a possible D match to TRBD1 (5 bases). Germline lookup yields CDR1 LNHDA and CDR2 SQIVND (reference sequence). V lost 10 bases and J 2 bases, leaving 14 bases between the germline ends. CDR3 length equals 13 residues.